Below, one T cell receptor beta chain is given with its context. Its antigen is unknown. The data stem from a study of T cell responses to AZD1222 COVID-19 vaccine. General study points: Clonal diversity may have been underestimated, and the donors were mostly white British, with more females than males. Repertoires in all cases were sampled only once the peak T cell response had passed. Spike was spanned by vaccine-associated CD4 TCRs, with dominance at 160-218 and 743-854.

Clones were sequenced by immunoSEQ multiplex PCR, and TCRdb holds only the in-frame ones, with some missing. The sample consists of approximately 170,000 clones, 75% to 90% of them appearing once. This TCR was sampled from an adult in good health. The material was peripheral blood, obtained on day 0 of AZD1222 vaccination.

CDR3: CASNQGGGAYHEQYF. In DNA form, the CDR3 reads TGTGCCAGCAATCAAGGAGGGGGAGCTTACCACGAGCAGTACTTC. The V gene is TRBV28, the J gene TRBJ2-7, with D perhaps being TRBD1 or TRBD2 (6 bases each). The V gene's germline CDR1 is MDHEN and CDR2 SYDVKM. This CDR3 comprises 15 residues. V gave up 7 bases and J gave up 5 bases, with 21 bases separating them.